This T cell receptor beta chain was found in a study of T cell responses to AZD1222 COVID-19 vaccine. Study outcomes and limitations: At study baseline, merely a handful of AZD1222 recipients were seropositive. Donors skewed white British and female; clonal diversity was possibly underestimated. Targets within unmutated variant regions were reportedly found for nearly half of spike-specific TCRs.

Assay used: immunoSEQ multiplex PCR; TCRdb lists only in-frame clones, some missing. The sample holds about 140,000 clones. Comment on this clone: Its antigen is not identified.

The ends were cut back, 6 bases at V and 4 bases at J, with 15 bases in the middle. Germline V gene sequence: CDR1 SGHTA, CDR2 FQGTGA. The CDR3 is made up of 14 amino acids. Sequencing was carried out using peripheral blood. This receptor was identified in an adult in good health. The V gene is TRBV7-3, the J gene TRBJ2-5; D perhaps matches TRBD2 (7 bases). Here the CDR3 DNA reads TGTGCCAGCAGTCCCGGGGGGCCCGGAGAGACCCAGTACTTC. Its translation: CASSPGGPGETQYF.